What follows are 21 T cell receptor beta chains derived from one specimen sequenced in a study of PD-1 blockade in mismatch repair-deficient tumors. The method was immunoSEQ multiplex PCR; TCRdb's version includes in-frame clones alone and lacks a portion of them. The data show approximately 130,000 clones, with approximately 90% seen just once and roughly 12% held by the top ten. Material: peripheral blood, obtained 44 weeks after starting pembrolizumab. The receptors come from an adult with mismatch repair-deficient cancer.

The V and J genes are TRBV7-9 and TRBJ2-5; 8 nucleotides align to TRBD1. CDR1 and CDR2 from the germline V gene are SEHNR and FQNEAQ (reference sequence). The CDR3 runs 14 residues. With V trimmed by 1 base and J by 4 bases, 2 bases remained unmatched. This chain's CDR3 is CASSLGTGPETQYF. For the CDR3, the DNA is TGTGCCAGCAGCTTAGGGACAGGGCCAGAGACCCAGTACTTC.

V is TRBV9 and J is TRBJ2-7; D gene uncertain. The CDR3 is 13 residues long. V was trimmed by 3 bases and J by 0 bases, leaving 7 bases between them. Germline lookup yields CDR1 SGDLS and CDR2 YYNGEE. The chain's CDR3 is CASSEGGSYEQYF. Here the CDR3 DNA reads TGTGCCAGCAGCGAAGGCGGCTCCTACGAGCAGTACTTC.

The chain links TRBV11-2 to TRBJ2-7; TRBD1 matches at 10 bases. The CDR3 covers 17 residues. Losses at the gene ends were 4 bases for V and 0 bases for J; bases not matched to a gene: 9. The germline V gene encodes CDR1 SGHAT and CDR2 FQNNGV. CDR3 nucleotide sequence: TGTGCCAGCAGCTCAATGACAGGGGGCGCAGACTCCTACGAGCAGTACTTC. Translating gives CASSSMTGGADSYEQYF.

The J gene is TRBJ2-6, the V gene TRBV30; D call uncertain. The V gene's germline CDR1 is GTSNPN and CDR2 SVGIG (reference sequence). V was trimmed by 4 bases and J by 0 bases, leaving 13 bases between them. The CDR3 extends over 16 amino acids. The chain's CDR3 is CAWITNRPSGANVLTF. Written as DNA, the CDR3 is TGTGCCTGGATTACCAACCGACCCTCTGGGGCCAACGTCCTGACTTTC.

The V and J genes are TRBV14 and TRBJ2-7; 11 bases map to TRBD2. Germline CDR1 and CDR2: SGHDN and FVKESK. The CDR3 sequence is 21 residues long. After removal of 2 bases from V and 2 bases from J, the junction contained 20 bases not matched to a gene. CDR3 residues: CASSQRLGWTSGPLPAYEQYF. The CDR3 bases are TGTGCCAGCAGCCAACGCCTGGGCTGGACTAGCGGGCCCCTGCCCGCCTACGAGCAGTACTTC.

The genes are TRBV29-1 and TRBJ1-2, with D maybe TRBD1 (5 bases). Trimming took off 5 bases at V and 4 bases at J, with 8 bases between the two ends. This CDR3 has 11 residues. CDR1 SQVTM and CDR2 ANQGSEA come from the germline V gene. CDR3 loop: CSVQGGYGYTF. The CDR3 DNA reads as TGCAGCGTTCAGGGAGGCTATGGCTACACCTTC.

CDR3 sequence: CASSATTGAKGLEQYF. CDR3 sequence (DNA): TGCGCCAGCAGCGCCACCACAGGGGCGAAGGGCCTCGAGCAGTACTTC. The chain has TRBV5-1 and TRBJ2-7, with TRBD1 matching 7 bases. Per germline, CDR1 SGHRS and CDR2 YFSETQ. With V trimmed by 4 bases and J by 6 bases, 16 bases remained unmatched. The CDR3 loop spans 16 amino acids.

This rearrangement joins TRBV5-6 to TRBJ2-7; 9 positions agree with TRBD2. CDR1 and CDR2 (germline): SGHDT, YYEEEE. The ends lost 4 bases at V and 0 bases at J; junction bases unmatched: 2. CDR3 length equals 14 residues. The CDR3 DNA reads TGTGCCAGCAGCATGGGACTAGCCTCCTACGAGCAGTACTTC. Its protein product is CASSMGLASYEQYF.

The chain couples TRBV27 to TRBJ1-1; 7 bases map to TRBD1. The germline gives CDR1 MNHEY, CDR2 SMNVEV (reference sequence). Losses at the gene ends were 2 bases for V and 7 bases for J; bases not matched to a gene: 4. The CDR3 contains 13 residues. CDR3 sequence reads: CASSLVQGNEAFF. CDR3 DNA sequence: TGTGCCAGCAGTTTAGTACAGGGGAATGAAGCTTTCTTT.

The CDR3 DNA is TGTGCCAGTAGTATAGGAGCAGGCGGGTTGGATCAGCCCCAGCATTTT. Its translation is CASSIGAGGLDQPQHF. The chain joins TRBV19 to TRBJ1-5; no definite D call. The CDR3 runs 16 residues. Germline V gene lookup returns CDR1 LNHDA and CDR2 SQIVND (reference sequence). Between the trimmed V and J ends, which lost 1 base and 5 bases, there was a span of 15 bases.

Here the CDR3 reads CASSLTDPSSVDTQYF. The CDR3 DNA sequence: TGTGCCAGCAGCCTCACCGACCCGAGTAGCGTAGATACGCAGTATTTT. The V call is TRBV11-2, the J call TRBJ2-3, with D tentatively TRBD2 (5 bases). The CDR3 totals 16 residues. Germline V gives CDR1 SGHAT, CDR2 FQNNGV. The V gene lost 5 bases and the J gene lost 5 bases, with 20 bases spanning the gap. Filled out from reference TRBV11-2 and TRBJ2-3, the complete variable domain reads EAGVAQSPRYKIIEKRQSVAFWCNPISGHATLYWYQQILGQGPKLLIQFQNNGVVDDSQLPKDRFSAERLKGVDSTLKIQPAKLEDSAVYLCASSLTDPSSVDTQYFGPGTRLTVL.

This chain uses TRBV5-1 with TRBJ2-7; 10 positions agree with TRBD2. Trimming took 1 base from V and 5 from J; bases not matched to a gene: 12. This CDR3 region has 17 residues. Germline V gene sequence: CDR1 SGHRS, CDR2 YFSETQ. CDR3: CASSLSGGWLAGDEQYF. The DNA for the CDR3 is TGCGCCAGCAGCTTGTCCGGCGGGTGGCTAGCGGGAGACGAGCAGTACTTC.

V and J are TRBV2 and TRBJ2-2, with unresolved D. Germline V lookup: CDR1 SNHLY, CDR2 FYNNEI. The CDR3 runs 14 residues. Trimming pared 8 bases from V and 5 bases from J, leaving 15 bases between. For the CDR3, the DNA is TGTGCCAGCCTGGGTATGGGGTATACCGGGGAGCTGTTTTTT. Translated: CASLGMGYTGELFF.

The V and J genes are TRBV5-6 and TRBJ2-2; 7 bases are a match to TRBD1. Germline trimming cut 4 bases from V and 4 bases from J; bases unmatched to any gene: 10. CDR3 length equals 16 residues. The germline gives CDR1 SGHDT, CDR2 YYEEEE. CDR3 sequence reads: CASSADRAVFTGELFF. DNA of the CDR3: TGTGCCAGCAGCGCAGACAGGGCCGTTTTCACCGGGGAGCTGTTTTTT.

The chain combines TRBV5-5 with TRBJ1-2; D gene uncertain. V lost 4 bases to trimming and J lost 0 bases, with 13 bases between them. This CDR3 has 15 residues. CDR1 is SGHKS, CDR2 YYEKEE, per germline (reference sequence). The CDR3 DNA is TGTGCCAGCAGCCCCGGCAGAAACGCTAACTATGGCTACACCTTC. Residues: CASSPGRNANYGYTF.

This clone occurred once. The chain links TRBV19 to TRBJ2-1; TRBD2 aligns across 10 bases. This CDR3 is built from 17 residues. The J segment lost 6 bases and the V segment lost 3 bases, leaving 11 bases of the junction unmatched. Germline assignment: CDR1 LNHDA and CDR2 SQIVND (reference sequence). CDR3 sequence: CASSMGAGLAGVNEQFF. CDR3 DNA sequence: TGTGCCAGTAGTATGGGGGCGGGGCTAGCGGGAGTCAATGAGCAGTTCTTC.

This clone was counted between two and nine times. The chain uses TRBV9 and TRBJ1-1; 7 positions match TRBD1. The germline V gene has CDR1 SGDLS and CDR2 YYNGEE. The CDR3 runs to 15 residues. With 2 bases clipped from V and 1 base from J, the junction kept 5 bases outside the gene matches. CDR3 region: CASSVTGTANTEAFF. The CDR3 DNA reads as TGTGCCAGCAGCGTTACCGGGACAGCGAACACTGAAGCTTTCTTT. The full variable domain, completed using reference TRBV9 and TRBJ1-1, is DSGVTQTPKHLITATGQRVTLRCSPRSGDLSVYWYQQSLDQGLQFLIQYYNGEERAKGNILERFSAQQFPDLHSELNLSSLELGDSALYFCASSVTGTANTEAFFGQGTRLTVV.

The CDR3 sequence is CASSITGRGGNEQFF. The CDR3 coding sequence is TGTGCCAGTAGTATCACCGGGAGGGGGGGCAATGAGCAGTTCTTC. V and J are TRBV19 and TRBJ2-1; 8 bases fit TRBD2. CDR1 is LNHDA, CDR2 SQIVND, per germline (reference sequence). With 3 bases clipped from V and 6 bases from J, the junction kept 7 bases outside the gene matches. The CDR3 sequence is 15 residues long. Full variable domain (rest looked up from reference TRBV19 and TRBJ2-1): DGGITQSPKYLFRKEGQNVTLSCEQNLNHDAMYWYRQDPGQGLRLIYYSQIVNDFQKGDIAEGYSVSREKKESFPLTVTSAQKNPTAFYLCASSITGRGGNEQFFGPGTRLTVL.

The rearrangement uses TRBV10-3 and TRBJ1-2, with D unclear. Germline CDR1 and CDR2: ENHRY and SYGVKD. With 7 bases removed from V and 4 bases from J, the gap between germline ends came to 16 bases. The CDR3 has 14 amino acids. Here the CDR3 reads CAITRHHRGYGYTF. CDR3 nucleotide sequence: TGTGCCATCACCAGACATCACCGGGGCTATGGCTACACCTTC.

This chain connects TRBV11-2 to TRBJ1-2; tentatively, D is TRBD1 (6 bases). CDR1 SGHAT and CDR2 FQNNGV come from the germline V gene. Trimming removed 0 bases at V and 6 bases at J, with 14 bases between. The CDR3 is 15 amino acids. CDR3 nucleotide sequence: TGTGCCAGCAGCTTAGATCTTACGGCAGGGGATGGCTACACCTTC. Translating it yields CASSLDLTAGDGYTF.

V usage is TRBV27 and J usage is TRBJ1-5; D may be TRBD1 (6 bases). Germline V CDR1 and CDR2: MNHEY, SMNVEV (reference sequence). The CDR3 extends over 15 amino acids. V lost 1 base and J 4 bases, leaving 11 bases between the germline ends. The CDR3: CASSLWGRGNQPQHF. The CDR3 nucleotides read TGTGCCAGCAGTTTATGGGGGCGAGGGAATCAGCCCCAGCATTTT.